This note documents a single TCR beta chain sequence. This clonotype was observed at least ten times. No cognate antigen has been identified for it. Base qualities are not at hand, and no much larger clone is one base apart. The sample originates from a study of prognosis after radiotherapy for stage I lung cancer (dated by TCRdb to the early 2020s). Study-level background: Between early 2018 and early 2019, over 15 patients with stage I NSCLC were enrolled in Nanjing, China. On tumor histology, twelve patients had adenocarcinoma and several had squamous cell carcinoma. SBRT was not combined with any concurrent therapy in any patient. This study profiled peripheral blood TCR beta repertoires from stage I NSCLC patients before and after stereotactic body radiotherapy and linked the repertoires to distant failure. For each of the approximately 19 patients, one blood sample was taken before SBRT and one after, so the study sequenced about 40 samples in total. Using image-guided IMRT or VMAT, SBRT was delivered in 3 to 5 fractions at a biologically effective dose of at least 100 Gy. Over twelve of the patients were found to have newly diagnosed primary stage I lung tumors, and about five were living with oligometastatic NSCLC after surgical resection of the primary tumor. Every patient was deemed medically inoperable, around 11 because of comorbidities and roughly 7 because they refused surgery. Ages in the cohort of over ten men and more than five women ranged from about 50 to 85 years, with a median of 74. After SBRT, distant metastases developed in four of the 19 patients at a median of approximately seven months, while the remaining 15 patients had no significant progression.

No patient had a history of other malignancies or prior chemotherapy or radiotherapy, and all had node-negative disease on CT and PET/CT. About 6.2 milliliters of peripheral venous blood were drawn into EDTA tubes at each of two time points. Ficoll-Paque Plus density-gradient centrifugation was used to isolate PBMCs. Immediately after collection, samples were stored at -80 degrees C until analysis. The full study reports these points: TRBV and TRBJ usage frequencies reportedly differed by metastasis status, in two V genes at baseline and in about 10 V and two J genes after SBRT. None of the reported P values were adjusted for multiple comparisons. Unique TCR clone counts fell after SBRT (median about 9,300 before versus several thousand after; Wilcoxon paired P=0.011). No determination of tumor specificity was made for expanded TCR clones. Post-SBRT Shannon entropy and its change from baseline were lower in patients who developed distant metastases; baseline Shannon entropy was not associated with metastases. The study was limited by its small cohort and short follow-up, and the findings require independent validation.

Two rounds of multiplex PCR on genomic DNA were used to amplify the TCR beta CDR3 region. In the first PCR round, primers specific to each TRBV and TRBJ gene were used, and the primer sequences were filed in Chinese patent CN105087789A. Universal primers were used in the second PCR round. The Roche High Pure PCR Template Preparation Kit was used to extract genomic DNA from the frozen PBMCs. The libraries underwent paired-end sequencing with 151 bp reads on an Illumina HiSeq 3000. The paper's processing steps were these. CutAdapt was used to remove raw reads lacking the multiplex PCR primer sequences. Using PEAR, the high-quality paired reads were merged into contigs. MiXCR assigned TRB V, D and J gene segments to each contig by aligning to reference sequences. CDR3 sequences were clustered by base quality and sequence similarity to remove sequencing errors. Diversity was calculated as Shannon entropy divided by the natural log of the number of productive TCR sequences. Clonality was defined as one minus Shannon entropy divided by the natural log of the number of unique clonotypes. Progression-free survival cut-offs for repertoire metrics were chosen using the Youden index of ROC curves, with analyses run in R 3.5.3. The public sequencing data were trimmed at Q25 with fastp and processed into clonotypes with MiXCR by TCRdb, which kept only in-frame beta chains. Rows merge per CDR3 protein into single entries with the most common DNA and genes. TCRdb's processing, not the study's, gives the V and J calls here. A total of under 75,000 distinct CDR3 sequences appear in this sample, roughly 29% of them only once. The ten largest clones take up 7.5% of the sample.

The sequence derives from a donor over 45 with non-small cell lung cancer. The sequenced sample was PBMCs, obtained before or after stereotactic body radiation therapy (not recorded which).

The DNA reads TGTGCCAGTACCAAACAAGGGGACAGGGGGTATGGCTACACCTTC. This sequence encodes CASTKQGDRGYGYTF. The rearrangement joined TRBV19 to TRBJ1-2, with 11 bases aligning to TRBD1. Trimming takes 7 bases off V and 5 bases off J; junction bases not matched to a gene: 9. The CDR3 spans 15 residues, from the cysteine through the phenylalanine. The entry retains the CDR3 DNA only, 45 bases that are in frame from base 1. According to the germline V gene (reference sequence), CDR1 reads LNHDA and CDR2 reads SQIVND.